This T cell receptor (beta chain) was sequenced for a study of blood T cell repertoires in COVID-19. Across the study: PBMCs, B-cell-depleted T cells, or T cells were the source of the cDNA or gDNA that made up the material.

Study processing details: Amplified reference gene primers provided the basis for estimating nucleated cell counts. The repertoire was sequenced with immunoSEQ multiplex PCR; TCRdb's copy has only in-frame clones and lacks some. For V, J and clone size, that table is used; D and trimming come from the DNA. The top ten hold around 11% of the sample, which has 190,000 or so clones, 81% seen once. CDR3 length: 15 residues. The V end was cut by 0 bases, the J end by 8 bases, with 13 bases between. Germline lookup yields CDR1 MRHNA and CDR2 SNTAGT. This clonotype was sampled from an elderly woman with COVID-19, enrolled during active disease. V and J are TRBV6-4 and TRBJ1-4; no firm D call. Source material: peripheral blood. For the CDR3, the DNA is TGTGCCAGCAGTGACTCTCCCCAGACTTCGGAAAAACTGTTTTTT. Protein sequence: CASSDSPQTSEKLFF.